This record looks at one T cell receptor (beta chain) sequence and its context. This clonotype showed up just a few times. Its antigen is unknown. No base quality values were provided; no much bigger clone lies one nucleotide off. Receptor amplification or capture employed RT-PCR. Sequencing was carried out with an Illumina HiSeq 2500. TCRdb handled the public reads itself, with Q25 trimming in fastp and clone calling in MiXCR, and kept productive beta chains. Each CDR3 protein appears once, grouped with its most common genes and DNA. In all, the sample holds around 580,000 distinct CDR3 sequences, and about 15% of those were seen once. 11% of the sample comes from the top ten. The data derive from a study of response to subunit inactivated influenza vaccine (dated by TCRdb to 2016 to 2018). Background for the entire study: The study used deep quantitative T cell receptor repertoire profiling to track responses to a trivalent subunit inactivated influenza vaccine.

The V end loses 6 bases and the J end loses 5 bases, and a stretch of 10 bases separates them. From the cysteine up to the phenylalanine, the CDR3 has a length of 11 residues. The read is trimmed to its CDR3 DNA, 33 bases read in frame from base 1. Per the germline V gene (reference sequence), DFQATT is the CDR1 and SNEGSKA is the CDR2. The full study reports these points: It was suggested by the authors that each seasonal influenza vaccination may recruit only a limited number of new T cells.

The TCR originated in a man aged 45-65 years who received an inactivated influenza vaccine. Donor details come from another sample of the same person, matched by shared clones. Sequenced material: PBMCs from blood, taken approximately 13 days after vaccination. The rearranged segments are TRBV20-1 and TRBJ2-5, with no confident D gene call. The DNA sequence follows: TGCAGTGCGTCTGGTCGGGAGACCCAGTACTTC. This sequence encodes CSASGRETQYF.